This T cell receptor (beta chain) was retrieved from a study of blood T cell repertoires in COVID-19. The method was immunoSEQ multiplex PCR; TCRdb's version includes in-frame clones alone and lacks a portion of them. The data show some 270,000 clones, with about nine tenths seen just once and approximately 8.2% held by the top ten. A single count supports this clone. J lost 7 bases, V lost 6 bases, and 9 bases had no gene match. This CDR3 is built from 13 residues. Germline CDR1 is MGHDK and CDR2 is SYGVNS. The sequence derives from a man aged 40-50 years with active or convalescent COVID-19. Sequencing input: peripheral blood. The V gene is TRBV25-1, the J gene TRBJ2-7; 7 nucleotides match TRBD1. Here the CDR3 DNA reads TGTGCCAGCAGCACAGGGGCGAGTAGGGAGCAGTACTTC. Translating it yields CASSTGASREQYF.